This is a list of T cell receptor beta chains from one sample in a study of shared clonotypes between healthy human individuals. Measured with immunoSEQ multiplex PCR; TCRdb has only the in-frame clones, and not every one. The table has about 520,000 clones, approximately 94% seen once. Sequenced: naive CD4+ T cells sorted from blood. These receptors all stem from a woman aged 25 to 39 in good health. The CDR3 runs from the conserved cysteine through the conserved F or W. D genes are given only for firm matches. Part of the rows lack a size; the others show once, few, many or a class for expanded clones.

DNA: TGCGCCAGCAGCTTGCCAGGGAGTAACTACGAGCAGTACTTC
CDR3: CASSLPGSNYEQYF
V: TRBV5-1
size: -
J: TRBJ2-7
D: -

DNA: TGTGCCAGCAGTAAGTACAGGGGCTACGAGCAGTACTTC
CDR3: CASSKYRGYEQYF
V: TRBV28
size: -
J: TRBJ2-7
D: TRBD1

DNA: TGTGCCAGCAAAATACAGGGCCTGACTGAAGCTTTCTTT
CDR3: CASKIQGLTEAFF
V: TRBV28
size: -
J: TRBJ1-1
D: -

DNA: TGTGCCAGCAGTTCGACGACCTACGAGCAGTACTTC
CDR3: CASSSTTYEQYF
V: TRBV6-5
size: once
J: TRBJ2-7
D: -

DNA: TGCGCCAGCAGCCAAATCGGGACTAGCGTCTCCTACGAGCAGTACTTC
CDR3: CASSQIGTSVSYEQYF
V: TRBV4-1
size: -
J: TRBJ2-7
D: TRBD2

DNA: TGTGCCTGCTCCCGAGGGGGCTTCGGGCAGTTCTTC
CDR3: CACSRGGFGQFF
V: TRBV30
size: -
J: TRBJ2-1
D: TRBD1

DNA: TGTGCCAGCCAGGACGGACGCGGCTATGGCTACACCTTC
CDR3: CASQDGRGYGYTF
V: TRBV28
size: few
J: TRBJ1-2
D: -

DNA: TGTGCCAGCAGTTCTATAGGGCTAGCGACACCGTCCCGCGCGGAGACCCAGTACTTC
CDR3: CASSSIGLATPSRAETQYF
V: TRBV27
size: -
J: TRBJ2-5
D: -

DNA: TGTGCCAGCAGCTTAGAGTCGGGCCCCAACAATGAGCAGTTCTTC
CDR3: CASSLESGPNNEQFF
V: TRBV7-2
size: -
J: TRBJ2-1
D: -

DNA: TGCGCCAGCAGCTTGAATAGAGGGCAACGCACAGATACGCAGTATTTT
CDR3: CASSLNRGQRTDTQYF
V: TRBV5-1
size: -
J: TRBJ2-3
D: -

DNA: TGTGCCAGTAGTATAGGCCTAGGGCTAGGAGGAAACACCGGGGAGCTGTTTTTT
CDR3: CASSIGLGLGGNTGELFF
V: TRBV19
size: -
J: TRBJ2-2
D: -

DNA: TGTGCCAGCAGCCCAGCGGGACAGGGGGGTTTCGGGGAGCTGTTTTTT
CDR3: CASSPAGQGGFGELFF
V: TRBV28
size: once
J: TRBJ2-2
D: TRBD1

DNA: TGTGCCAGTAGGCGGAACCCAAACTCTGGGGCCAACGTCCTGACTTTC
CDR3: CASRRNPNSGANVLTF
V: TRBV19
size: -
J: TRBJ2-6
D: -

DNA: TGTGCCAGCAGCAACTCGGCAAATTCCTACGAGCAGTACTTC
CDR3: CASSNSANSYEQYF
V: TRBV6-6
size: -
J: TRBJ2-7
D: -

DNA: TGTGCCATCAGTGATGCCCTCGGAGATCTTGAAGCTTTCTTT
CDR3: CAISDALGDLEAFF
V: TRBV10-3
size: -
J: TRBJ1-1
D: -

DNA: TGTGCCAGCAGGGATTTAGCCAAAAACATTCAGTACTTC
CDR3: CASRDLAKNIQYF
V: TRBV6-5
size: -
J: TRBJ2-4
D: -

DNA: TGTGCCACCAGCAGAGATCGGCGGGAGTGGAATGAGCAGTTCTTC
CDR3: CATSRDRREWNEQFF
V: TRBV15
size: -
J: TRBJ2-1
D: TRBD2

DNA: TGTGCCAGCAGCCAAGATTCCCTAGCGGCGAACACCGGGGAGCTGTTTTTT
CDR3: CASSQDSLAANTGELFF
V: TRBV4-2
size: -
J: TRBJ2-2
D: TRBD2

DNA: TGTGCCAGCTCACCACCGGCCAGGAAGAACACTGAAGCTTTCTTT
CDR3: CASSPPARKNTEAFF
V: TRBV18
size: -
J: TRBJ1-1
D: -

DNA: TGTGCCATAGCCCCCGGGAACTACGAGCAGTACTTC
CDR3: CAIAPGNYEQYF
V: TRBV10-3
size: -
J: TRBJ2-7
D: -

DNA: TGCAGTGCCCCAAAACACACTGAAGCTTTCTTT
CDR3: CSAPKHTEAFF
V: TRBV20-1
size: few
J: TRBJ1-1
D: -

DNA: TGTGCCAGCAGCTTGGGGGGAGTCGGGAGAGCCAGGAATGAGCAGTTCTTC
CDR3: CASSLGGVGRARNEQFF
V: TRBV5-4
size: -
J: TRBJ2-1
D: -

DNA: TGTGCCAGCAGCACCCGGGACACCCACACCGGGGAGCTGTTTTTT
CDR3: CASSTRDTHTGELFF
V: TRBV5-5
size: -
J: TRBJ2-2
D: -

DNA: TGTGCCACCAGTCGAACTAGCATTCGCTCCTACAATGAGCAGTTCTTC
CDR3: CATSRTSIRSYNEQFF
V: TRBV15
size: -
J: TRBJ2-1
D: -

DNA: TGCAGTGCCCCTCTTCCCTACGAGCAGTACTTC
CDR3: CSAPLPYEQYF
V: TRBV20-1
size: -
J: TRBJ2-7
D: -

DNA: TGTGCCAGCAGTTATGGCTTAGTTCTCCCTGAAGCTTTCTTT
CDR3: CASSYGLVLPEAFF
V: TRBV6-6
size: -
J: TRBJ1-1
D: -

DNA: TGTGCCAGCAGCACAAGGACAGGGTACACTGAAGCTTTCTTT
CDR3: CASSTRTGYTEAFF
V: TRBV5-4
size: -
J: TRBJ1-1
D: TRBD1

DNA: TGTGCCAGCAGTTCATCCTCACAAGGGGGCCGTCGCGACATTCAGTACTTC
CDR3: CASSSSSQGGRRDIQYF
V: TRBV28
size: -
J: TRBJ2-4
D: TRBD1

DNA: TGTGCCAGCAGCAAAGGCGTCGGCAGGGAGGATTCTCAGAATGAGCAGTTCTTC
CDR3: CASSKGVGREDSQNEQFF
V: TRBV21-1
size: -
J: TRBJ2-1
D: -

DNA: TGCAGTGCTAAGTACAGGGACGAGCAGTACTTC
CDR3: CSAKYRDEQYF
V: TRBV20-1
size: -
J: TRBJ2-7
D: -

DNA: TGTGCCAGCAGCTTAAGGGGTGGAGGAGAGACCCAGTACTTC
CDR3: CASSLRGGGETQYF
V: TRBV7-8
size: -
J: TRBJ2-5
D: -

DNA: TGTGCCAGCAGCAACGGACAGGGGGCCGATATGGCTTTCTTT
CDR3: CASSNGQGADMAFF
V: TRBV7-9
size: -
J: TRBJ1-1
D: TRBD1

DNA: TGTGCCAGCTCACCACCGAGCCAGGGGAATTCACCCCTCCACTTT
CDR3: CASSPPSQGNSPLHF
V: TRBV18
size: -
J: TRBJ1-6
D: -

DNA: TGTGCCAGCAGCGTAGGGGAGACAGGGGTCTACGAGCAGTACTTC
CDR3: CASSVGETGVYEQYF
V: TRBV9
size: once
J: TRBJ2-7
D: TRBD1

DNA: TGCAGCGTGGCGGGACGGATGAACACTGAAGCTTTCTTT
CDR3: CSVAGRMNTEAFF
V: TRBV29-1
size: -
J: TRBJ1-1
D: -

DNA: TGTGCCAGCAGGACTAGCGGGAAGGACAATGAGCAGTTCTTC
CDR3: CASRTSGKDNEQFF
V: TRBV7-9
size: -
J: TRBJ2-1
D: TRBD2

DNA: TGCGCCAGCAGCTTCGTCGACAGGGACACTGAAGCTTTCTTT
CDR3: CASSFVDRDTEAFF
V: TRBV5-1
size: -
J: TRBJ1-1
D: TRBD1

DNA: TGTGCCAGCAGTTTAGTTCGGGACAGGGGGGTCGGCTACACCTTC
CDR3: CASSLVRDRGVGYTF
V: TRBV28
size: -
J: TRBJ1-2
D: TRBD1

DNA: TGTGCCAGCAGTTTAATCTTCTGGCGAAACACCGGGGAGCTGTTTTTT
CDR3: CASSLIFWRNTGELFF
V: TRBV28
size: -
J: TRBJ2-2
D: -

DNA: TGTGCCAGCAGCTTGGCGGCAGGGGCCTTCTCTGGAAACACCATATATTTT
CDR3: CASSLAAGAFSGNTIYF
V: TRBV5-4
size: -
J: TRBJ1-3
D: -

DNA: TGTGCCAGCAGGGCCGGATTAAACACCGGGGAGCTGTTTTTT
CDR3: CASRAGLNTGELFF
V: TRBV2
size: -
J: TRBJ2-2
D: -

DNA: TGTGCCAGTAGTATGGGGGGGACACGGAATGAAAAACTGTTTTTT
CDR3: CASSMGGTRNEKLFF
V: TRBV19
size: -
J: TRBJ1-4
D: -

DNA: TGTGCCAGCAGTTCAGGGACAGATCAAGAGACCCAGTACTTC
CDR3: CASSSGTDQETQYF
V: TRBV27
size: -
J: TRBJ2-5
D: TRBD1

DNA: TGTGCCAGCAGTGCTCGGGGGGGGGACACTGAAGCTTTCTTT
CDR3: CASSARGGDTEAFF
V: TRBV6-1
size: -
J: TRBJ1-1
D: -

DNA: TGTGCCAGCAGCGTAGACGCCGGCACAGATACGCAGTATTTT
CDR3: CASSVDAGTDTQYF
V: TRBV9
size: -
J: TRBJ2-3
D: -

DNA: TGTGCCAGCAGTTTAGAGCCAGGGGGCTCCTACGAGCAGTACTTC
CDR3: CASSLEPGGSYEQYF
V: TRBV27
size: -
J: TRBJ2-7
D: TRBD1

DNA: TGTGCCAGCAGCTCCTGGACAGGGAGCCATGAGCAGTTCTTC
CDR3: CASSSWTGSHEQFF
V: TRBV7-9
size: -
J: TRBJ2-1
D: TRBD1

DNA: TGTGCCAGCTCACCCCTGGACGGACCCTCGAACTATGGCTACACCTTC
CDR3: CASSPLDGPSNYGYTF
V: TRBV18
size: -
J: TRBJ1-2
D: -

DNA: TGTGCCAGCAGCCTTCAGCGAAACACTGAAGCTTTCTTT
CDR3: CASSLQRNTEAFF
V: TRBV14
size: -
J: TRBJ1-1
D: -

DNA: TGTGCCTGGAAAAATAGTAGGATGGGCATTCAGTACTTC
CDR3: CAWKNSRMGIQYF
V: TRBV30
size: once
J: TRBJ2-4
D: -

DNA: TGTGCCAGTAAGACGGGAGGGGGAACAGGGACCCAGTACTTC
CDR3: CASKTGGGTGTQYF
V: TRBV19
size: -
J: TRBJ2-5
D: TRBD2

DNA: TGTGCCTGGAGTCGACTAGCGGGAGCGCCATTAGGAAATCCCAACCCCTACGAGCAGTACTTC
CDR3: CAWSRLAGAPLGNPNPYEQYF
V: TRBV30
size: -
J: TRBJ2-7
D: TRBD2

DNA: TGCGCCAGCAGCCAACCGGGACTAGATAACAATGAGCAGTTCTTC
CDR3: CASSQPGLDNNEQFF
V: TRBV4-1
size: once
J: TRBJ2-1
D: TRBD2

DNA: TGTGCCAGCAGCGTAGAGGGGATCACGGGGGAAAAACTGTTTTTT
CDR3: CASSVEGITGEKLFF
V: TRBV9
size: -
J: TRBJ1-4
D: -

DNA: TGTGCCAGCTCACCACTTGACACTGGTGGTGGCTACACCTTC
CDR3: CASSPLDTGGGYTF
V: TRBV18
size: -
J: TRBJ1-2
D: -

DNA: TGCGCCAGCAGTCAAAAGACAGACAAACCATACGAGCAGTACTTC
CDR3: CASSQKTDKPYEQYF
V: TRBV23-1
size: -
J: TRBJ2-7
D: -

DNA: TGCGCCAGCAGCTTTGACAGACGACAAACTCACGAGCAGTACTTC
CDR3: CASSFDRRQTHEQYF
V: TRBV5-1
size: -
J: TRBJ2-7
D: -

DNA: TGTGCCAGCAGCTTGCCGACGGCCGTTAATGAGCAGTTCTTC
CDR3: CASSLPTAVNEQFF
V: TRBV5-5
size: -
J: TRBJ2-1
D: -

DNA: TGTGCCAGCTCAGGGGGTGAACTCTCCTACGAGCAGTACTTC
CDR3: CASSGGELSYEQYF
V: TRBV2
size: -
J: TRBJ2-7
D: TRBD1

DNA: TGTGCCAGCTCGATCTGGGCCCAAGAGACCCAGTACTTC
CDR3: CASSIWAQETQYF
V: TRBV28
size: -
J: TRBJ2-5
D: -